These T cell receptor beta chains were read from a single sample in a study of blood T cell repertoires in COVID-19. Profiled with immunoSEQ multiplex PCR; TCRdb holds only in-frame clones, not every one. The sample holds over 250,000 clones, around 84% seen once. The sequenced material came from PBMCs or T cells enriched from blood (not recorded which). The receptors here all came from a man between 40 and 49 years old who had been exposed to COVID-19. CDR3s include the opening cysteine and the closing phenylalanine or tryptophan. The order of the fields is CDR3 protein, CDR3 DNA, V gene, D gene, J gene, clone size. D genes are given only for firm matches. Expanded clones are given a class, and other clones once, few, many or no size at all.

CDR3: CATSDPRDNTEAFF
DNA: TGTGCCACCAGTGATCCCAGGGATAACACTGAAGCTTTCTTT
V: TRBV24-1
D: NA
J: TRBJ1-1
size: NA

CDR3: CAWTRTRTGDGYTF
DNA: TGTGCCTGGACACGAACCCGGACAGGAGATGGCTACACCTTC
V: TRBV30
D: TRBD1
J: TRBJ1-2
size: NA

CDR3: CASSFQNTEAFF
DNA: TGTGCCAGCAGTTTCCAGAACACTGAAGCTTTCTTT
V: TRBV12-3/TRBV12-4
D: NA
J: TRBJ1-1
size: NA

CDR3: CASGPTGANEKLFF
DNA: TGTGCTAGTGGTCCCACCGGGGCTAATGAAAAACTGTTTTTT
V: TRBV12-5
D: NA
J: TRBJ1-4
size: NA

CDR3: CASQGDEGTIYF
DNA: TGTGCCAGCCAGGGGGACGAGGGCACCATATATTTT
V: TRBV6-5
D: TRBD1
J: TRBJ1-3
size: NA

CDR3: CASSVTDRGQYF
DNA: TGTGCCAGCAGCGTTACCGACAGGGGACAGTACTTC
V: TRBV11-2
D: TRBD1
J: TRBJ2-7
size: NA

CDR3: CASSEERGTGELFF
DNA: TGTGCCAGCAGTGAGGAACGAGGCACCGGGGAGCTGTTTTTT
V: TRBV2
D: NA
J: TRBJ2-2
size: NA

CDR3: CASSQLAGSYNEQFF
DNA: TGTGCCAGCAGCCAACTAGCGGGCTCCTACAATGAGCAGTTCTTC
V: TRBV3-1/TRBV3-2
D: TRBD2
J: TRBJ2-1
size: NA

CDR3: CASSLGTGAYEQYF
DNA: TGCGCCAGCAGCCTAGGGACAGGGGCCTACGAGCAGTACTTC
V: TRBV5-1
D: TRBD1
J: TRBJ2-7
size: NA

CDR3: CASSIPGLAGELFF
DNA: TGTGCCAGCAGCATACCAGGGTTGGCCGGGGAGCTGTTTTTT
V: TRBV5-4
D: NA
J: TRBJ2-2
size: NA

CDR3: CASSFAGAIDEQFF
DNA: TGTGCCAGCAGCTTCGCGGGGGCAATCGATGAGCAGTTCTTC
V: TRBV5-4
D: NA
J: TRBJ2-1
size: NA

CDR3: CSVTLDRWDTQYF
DNA: TGCAGCGTTACCCTGGACAGGTGGGATACGCAGTATTTT
V: TRBV29-1
D: TRBD1
J: TRBJ2-3
size: once

CDR3: CASSIGQGNTEAFF
DNA: TGTGCCAGCAGCATAGGACAGGGGAACACTGAAGCTTTCTTT
V: TRBV7-6
D: TRBD1
J: TRBJ1-1
size: NA

CDR3: CASSLAPSGNTQYF
DNA: TGTGCCAGCAGCTTAGCCCCTAGCGGTAATACGCAGTATTTT
V: TRBV7-9
D: TRBD2
J: TRBJ2-3
size: NA

CDR3: CASSLVYVTRTHNEQFF
DNA: TGTGCCAGCAGCTTAGTTTACGTGACTAGGACTCACAATGAGCAGTTCTTC
V: TRBV11-2
D: NA
J: TRBJ2-1
size: NA

CDR3: CASTRDRGLTEAFF
DNA: TGTGCCAGTACTAGGGACAGGGGGCTAACTGAAGCTTTCTTT
V: TRBV19
D: TRBD1
J: TRBJ1-1
size: NA

CDR3: CASSPRESTSGRPYNEQFF
DNA: TGTGCCAGCAGCCCGAGAGAGAGCACTAGCGGGAGGCCCTACAATGAGCAGTTCTTC
V: TRBV11-3
D: TRBD2
J: TRBJ2-1
size: few

CDR3: CASSQALGQGALSKNIQYF
DNA: TGTGCCAGCAGCCAAGCGCTAGGACAGGGGGCACTATCCAAAAACATTCAGTACTTC
V: TRBV14
D: TRBD1
J: TRBJ2-4
size: NA

CDR3: CASTPGQGAYGYTF
DNA: TGTGCCAGCACCCCGGGACAGGGGGCCTATGGCTACACCTTC
V: TRBV7-3
D: TRBD1
J: TRBJ1-2
size: NA

CDR3: CASSLRRGYTF
DNA: TGTGCCAGCAGTTTACGGCGGGGCTACACCTTC
V: TRBV12-3/TRBV12-4
D: NA
J: TRBJ1-2
size: NA

CDR3: CASSDWGTSNLTLPNTQYF
DNA: TGCGCCAGCAGTGATTGGGGGACATCCAACCTTACACTGCCTAATACGCAGTATTTT
V: TRBV10-1
D: NA
J: TRBJ2-3
size: once

CDR3: CASSPAAGLGGELFF
DNA: TGCGCCAGCAGCCCGGCTGCGGGATTAGGCGGGGAGCTGTTTTTT
V: TRBV5-1
D: NA
J: TRBJ2-2
size: NA

CDR3: CASIPDGGNQPQHF
DNA: TGTGCCAGCATCCCGGATGGAGGCAATCAGCCCCAGCATTTT
V: TRBV6-5
D: NA
J: TRBJ1-5
size: NA

CDR3: CASSPPSRDGYTF
DNA: TGTGCCAGCTCACCACCCTCCAGGGATGGCTACACCTTC
V: TRBV18
D: NA
J: TRBJ1-2
size: few

CDR3: CASMGEWNSYNEQFF
DNA: TGTGCCAGCATGGGCGAATGGAACTCCTACAATGAGCAGTTCTTC
V: TRBV6-5
D: NA
J: TRBJ2-1
size: NA

CDR3: CGGNEQFF
DNA: TGTGGCGGGAATGAGCAGTTCTTC
V: TRBV30
D: NA
J: TRBJ2-1
size: NA

CDR3: CASSGRGSEKLFF
DNA: TGTGCCAGCAGCGGGAGGGGCAGTGAAAAACTGTTTTTT
V: TRBV9
D: NA
J: TRBJ1-4
size: NA

CDR3: CSASTLGADRTQETQYF
DNA: TGCAGTGCTAGTACCCTGGGGGCAGATCGGACCCAAGAGACCCAGTACTTC
V: TRBV20-1
D: NA
J: TRBJ2-5
size: NA

CDR3: CASSRRTSTDTQYF
DNA: TGTGCCAGCAGCCGACGGACTAGCACAGATACGCAGTATTTT
V: TRBV7-9
D: NA
J: TRBJ2-3
size: NA

CDR3: CASKLRQGRASEIRGYTF
DNA: TGTGCCAGCAAGCTTAGACAGGGACGGGCTTCAGAGATACGTGGCTACACCTTC
V: TRBV7-2
D: TRBD1
J: TRBJ1-2
size: NA

CDR3: CASSYAGSSYNEQFF
DNA: TGTGCCAGCAGTTACGCGGGGAGCTCCTACAATGAGCAGTTCTTC
V: TRBV6-5
D: NA
J: TRBJ2-1
size: NA

CDR3: CASSPGTSSYNEQFF
DNA: TGTGCCAGCAGCCCAGGGACTAGTTCCTACAATGAGCAGTTCTTC
V: TRBV6-4
D: TRBD2
J: TRBJ2-1
size: NA

CDR3: CASSEGGQGNTEAFF
DNA: TGTGCCAGCAGTGAAGGAGGACAGGGAAACACTGAAGCTTTCTTT
V: TRBV2
D: TRBD1
J: TRBJ1-1
size: NA